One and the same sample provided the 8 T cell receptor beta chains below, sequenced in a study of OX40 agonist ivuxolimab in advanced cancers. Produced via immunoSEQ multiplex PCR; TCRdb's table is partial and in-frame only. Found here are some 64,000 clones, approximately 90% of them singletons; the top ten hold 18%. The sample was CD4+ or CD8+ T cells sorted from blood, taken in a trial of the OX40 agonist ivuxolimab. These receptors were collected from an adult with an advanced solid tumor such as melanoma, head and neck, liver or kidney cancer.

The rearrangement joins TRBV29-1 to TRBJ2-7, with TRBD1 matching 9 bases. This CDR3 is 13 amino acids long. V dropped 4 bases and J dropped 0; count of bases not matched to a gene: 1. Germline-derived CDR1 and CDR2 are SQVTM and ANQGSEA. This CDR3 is CSVGTGVSYEQYF. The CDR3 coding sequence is TGCAGCGTTGGGACAGGGGTCTCCTACGAGCAGTACTTC.

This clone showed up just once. CDR3 sequence (DNA): TGTGCCAGCAGTTACGGGACAGGGGGCGTCCTTGAAGCTTTCTTT. As protein: CASSYGTGGVLEAFF. The chain carries TRBV6-5 and TRBJ1-1; TRBD1 agrees at 12 bases. Germline-derived CDR1 and CDR2 are MNHEY and SVGAGI. This CDR3 spans 15 amino acids. The V segment lost 2 bases and the J segment 7 bases; nucleotides outside the gene matches: 5.

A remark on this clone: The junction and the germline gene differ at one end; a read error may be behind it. Here the CDR3 DNA reads TGTGCCAGTAGCTCCGGGAGGGGACAGGGGGCTTTT. This gives the protein CASSSGRGQGAF. V gene TRBV19 combines with J gene TRBJ1-4; TRBD1 matches 12 bases. This CDR3 has 12 residues. The germline V gene encodes CDR1 LNHDA and CDR2 SQIVND (reference sequence).

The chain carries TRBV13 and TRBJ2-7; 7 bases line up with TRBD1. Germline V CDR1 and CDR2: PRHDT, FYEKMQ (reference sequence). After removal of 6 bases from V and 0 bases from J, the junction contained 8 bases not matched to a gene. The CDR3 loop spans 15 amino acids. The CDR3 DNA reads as TGTGCCAGCAGTGCCGACAGGGAGTTCTCCTACGAGCAGTACTTC. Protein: CASSADREFSYEQYF.

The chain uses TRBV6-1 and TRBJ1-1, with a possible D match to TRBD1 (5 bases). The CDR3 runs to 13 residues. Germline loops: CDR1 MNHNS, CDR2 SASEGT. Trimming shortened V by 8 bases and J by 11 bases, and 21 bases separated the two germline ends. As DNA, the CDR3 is TGTGCCAGCCAAGGACTGGGGCTGATGGAGGCTTTCTTT. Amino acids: CASQGLGLMEAFF.

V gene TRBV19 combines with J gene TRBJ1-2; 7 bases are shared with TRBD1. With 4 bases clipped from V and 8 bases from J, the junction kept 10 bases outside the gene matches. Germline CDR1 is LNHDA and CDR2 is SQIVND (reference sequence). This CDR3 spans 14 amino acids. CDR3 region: CASSTDRVFYGYTF. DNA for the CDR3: TGTGCCAGTAGTACCGACAGGGTTTTTTACGGCTACACCTTC.

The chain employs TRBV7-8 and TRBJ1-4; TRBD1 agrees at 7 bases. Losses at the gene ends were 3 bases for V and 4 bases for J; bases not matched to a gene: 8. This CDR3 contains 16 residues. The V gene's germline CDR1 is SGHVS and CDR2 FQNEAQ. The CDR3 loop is CASSFLGTENNEKLFF. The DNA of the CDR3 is TGTGCCAGCAGCTTCCTAGGGACAGAGAATAATGAAAAACTGTTTTTT.

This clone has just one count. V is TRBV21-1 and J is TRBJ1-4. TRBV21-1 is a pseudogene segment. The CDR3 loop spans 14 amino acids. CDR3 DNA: TGTGCCAGCAGCAATAATTTCTGGAATGAAAAACTGTTTTTT. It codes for CASSNNFWNEKLFF.